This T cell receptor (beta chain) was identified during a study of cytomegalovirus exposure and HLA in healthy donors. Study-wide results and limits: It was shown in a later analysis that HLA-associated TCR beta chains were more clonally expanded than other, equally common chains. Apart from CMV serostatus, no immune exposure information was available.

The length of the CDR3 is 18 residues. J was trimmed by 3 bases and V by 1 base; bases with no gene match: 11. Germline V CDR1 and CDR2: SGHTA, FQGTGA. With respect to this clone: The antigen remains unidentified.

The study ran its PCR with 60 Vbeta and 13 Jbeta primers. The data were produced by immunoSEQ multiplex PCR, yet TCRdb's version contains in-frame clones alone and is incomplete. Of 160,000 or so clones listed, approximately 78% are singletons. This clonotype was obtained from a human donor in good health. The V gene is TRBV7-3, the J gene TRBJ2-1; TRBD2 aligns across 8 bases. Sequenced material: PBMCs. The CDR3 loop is CASSLNARRTSNYNEQFF. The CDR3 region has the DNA TGTGCCAGCAGCTTAAACGCCCGGAGGACTAGCAACTACAATGAGCAGTTCTTC.